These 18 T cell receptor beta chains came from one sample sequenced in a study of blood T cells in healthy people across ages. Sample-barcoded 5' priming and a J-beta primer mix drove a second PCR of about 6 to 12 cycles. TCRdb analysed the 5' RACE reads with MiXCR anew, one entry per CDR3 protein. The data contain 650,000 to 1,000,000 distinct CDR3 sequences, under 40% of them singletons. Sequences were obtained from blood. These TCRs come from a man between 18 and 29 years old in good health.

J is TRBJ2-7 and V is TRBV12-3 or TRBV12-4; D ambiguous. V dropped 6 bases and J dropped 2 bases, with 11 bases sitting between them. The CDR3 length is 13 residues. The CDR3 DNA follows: TGTGCCAGCAGCCCCACAGAAGCCTACGAGCAGTACTTC. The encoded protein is CASSPTEAYEQYF.

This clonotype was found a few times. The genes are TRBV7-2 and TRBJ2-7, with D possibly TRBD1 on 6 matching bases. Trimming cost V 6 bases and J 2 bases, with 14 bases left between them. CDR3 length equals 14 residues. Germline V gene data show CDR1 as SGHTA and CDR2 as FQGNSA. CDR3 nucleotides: TGTGCCAGCAGTTCTCCAGGGGCCACCTACGAGCAGTACTTC. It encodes CASSSPGATYEQYF. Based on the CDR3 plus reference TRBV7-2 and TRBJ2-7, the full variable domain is GAGVSQSPSNKVTEKGKDVELRCDPISGHTALYWYRQSLGQGLEFLIYFQGNSAPDKSGLPSDRFSAERTGGSVSTLTIQRTQQEDSAVYLCASSSPGATYEQYFGPGTRLTVT.

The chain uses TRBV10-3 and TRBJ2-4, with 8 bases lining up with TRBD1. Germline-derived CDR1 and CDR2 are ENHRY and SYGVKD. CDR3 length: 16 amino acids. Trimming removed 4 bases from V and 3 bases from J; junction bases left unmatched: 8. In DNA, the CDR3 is TGTGCCATCAGTGCAGCGGACAGGGCGGGCAAAAACATTCAGTACTTC. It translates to CAISAADRAGKNIQYF.

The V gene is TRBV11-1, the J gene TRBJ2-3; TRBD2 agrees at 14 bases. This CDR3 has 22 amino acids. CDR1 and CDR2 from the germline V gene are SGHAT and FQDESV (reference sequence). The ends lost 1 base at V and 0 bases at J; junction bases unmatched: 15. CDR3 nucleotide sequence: TGTGCCAGCAGCTTAGACCTTACCGGACTAGCGGGGGGCCCGACTAGCACAGATACGCAGTATTTT. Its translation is CASSLDLTGLAGGPTSTDTQYF.

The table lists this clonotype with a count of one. CDR3 sequence: CASSLPQELFF. The CDR3 nucleotides read TGTGCCAGCAGTTTACCGCAGGAGCTGTTTTTT. The V gene is TRBV12-3 or TRBV12-4, the J gene TRBJ2-2; D is unclear. The CDR3 length is 11 residues. V lost 2 bases and J 10 bases, leaving 5 bases between the germline ends.

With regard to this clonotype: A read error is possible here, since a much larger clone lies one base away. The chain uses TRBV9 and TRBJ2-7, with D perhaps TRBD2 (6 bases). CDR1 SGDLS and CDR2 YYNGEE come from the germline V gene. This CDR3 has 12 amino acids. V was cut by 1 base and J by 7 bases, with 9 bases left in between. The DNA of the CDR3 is TGTGCCAGCAGCGTATTCCGGGGGGAGCAGTACTTC. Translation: CASSVFRGEQYF.

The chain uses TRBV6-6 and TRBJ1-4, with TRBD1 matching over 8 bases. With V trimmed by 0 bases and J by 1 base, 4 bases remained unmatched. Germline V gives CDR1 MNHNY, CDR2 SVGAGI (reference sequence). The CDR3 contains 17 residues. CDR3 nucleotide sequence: TGTGCCAGCAGTTACTCGAGTGGGACAGGAACTAATGAAAAACTGTTTTTT. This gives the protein CASSYSSGTGTNEKLFF.

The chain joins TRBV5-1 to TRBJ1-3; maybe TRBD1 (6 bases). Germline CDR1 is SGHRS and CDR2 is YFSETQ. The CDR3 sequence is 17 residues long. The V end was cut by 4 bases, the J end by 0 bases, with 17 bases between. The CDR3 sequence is CASSVAPGQSSGNTIYF. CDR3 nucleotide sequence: TGCGCCAGCAGCGTGGCACCGGGACAATCCTCTGGAAACACCATATATTTT.

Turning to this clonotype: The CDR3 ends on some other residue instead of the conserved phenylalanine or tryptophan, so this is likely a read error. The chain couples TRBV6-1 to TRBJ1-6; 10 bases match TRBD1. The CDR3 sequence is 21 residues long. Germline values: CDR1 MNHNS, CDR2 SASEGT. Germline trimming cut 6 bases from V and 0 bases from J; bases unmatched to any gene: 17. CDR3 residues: CASSHHRDRGSPSSYNSPLHL. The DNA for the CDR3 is TGTGCCAGCAGCCACCACCGGGACAGGGGATCCCCTAGCTCCTATAATTCACCCCTCCACCTT.

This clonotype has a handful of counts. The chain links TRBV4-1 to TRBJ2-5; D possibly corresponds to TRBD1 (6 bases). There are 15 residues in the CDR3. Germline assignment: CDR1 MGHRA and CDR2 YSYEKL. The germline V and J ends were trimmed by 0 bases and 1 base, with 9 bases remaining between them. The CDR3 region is CASSQDRTVQETQYF. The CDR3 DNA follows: TGCGCCAGCAGCCAAGACAGGACAGTCCAAGAGACCCAGTACTTC.

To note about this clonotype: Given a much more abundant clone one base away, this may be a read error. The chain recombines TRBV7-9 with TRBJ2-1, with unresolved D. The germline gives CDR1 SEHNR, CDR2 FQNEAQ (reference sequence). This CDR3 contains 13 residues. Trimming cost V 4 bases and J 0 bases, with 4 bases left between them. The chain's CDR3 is CASSSISYNEQFF. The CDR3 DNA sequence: TGTGCCAGCAGCTCGATCTCCTACAATGAGCAGTTCTTC.

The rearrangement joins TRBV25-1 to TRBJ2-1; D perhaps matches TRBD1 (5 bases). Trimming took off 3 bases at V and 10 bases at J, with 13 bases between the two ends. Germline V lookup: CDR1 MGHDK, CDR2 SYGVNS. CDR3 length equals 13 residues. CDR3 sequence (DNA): TGTGCCAGCAGTGAGGGGCTTCGTGGAGAGCAGTTCTTC. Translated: CASSEGLRGEQFF.

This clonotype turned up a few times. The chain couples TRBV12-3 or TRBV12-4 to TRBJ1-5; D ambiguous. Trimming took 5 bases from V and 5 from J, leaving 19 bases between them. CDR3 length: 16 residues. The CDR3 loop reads CASSPSGSRTDQPQHF. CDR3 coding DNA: TGTGCCAGCAGTCCCTCGGGCTCTAGGACGGATCAGCCCCAGCATTTT.

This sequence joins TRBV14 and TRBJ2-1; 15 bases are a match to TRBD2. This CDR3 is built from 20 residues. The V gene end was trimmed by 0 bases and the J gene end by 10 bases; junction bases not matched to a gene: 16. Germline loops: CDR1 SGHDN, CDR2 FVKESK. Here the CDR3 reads CASSQDTSRTSGGALWEQFF. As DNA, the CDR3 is TGTGCCAGCAGCCAAGACACCTCCAGGACTAGCGGGGGGGCCCTTTGGGAGCAGTTCTTC.

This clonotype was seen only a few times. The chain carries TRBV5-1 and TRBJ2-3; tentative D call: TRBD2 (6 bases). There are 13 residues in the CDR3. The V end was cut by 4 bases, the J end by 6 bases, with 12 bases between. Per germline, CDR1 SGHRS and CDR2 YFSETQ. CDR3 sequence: CASSVVAGDTQYF. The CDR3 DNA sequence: TGCGCCAGCAGCGTGGTTGCGGGGGATACGCAGTATTTT.

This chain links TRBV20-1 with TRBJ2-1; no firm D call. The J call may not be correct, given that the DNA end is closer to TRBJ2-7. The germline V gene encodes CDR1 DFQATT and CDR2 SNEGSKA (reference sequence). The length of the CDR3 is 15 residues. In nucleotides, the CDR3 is TGCAGTGCTAGAGTGTTTACCAGCTCCTACAATGAGCAGTACTTC. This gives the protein CSARVFTSSYNEQYF.

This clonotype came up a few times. CDR3 protein: CASSSIGTEYGYTF. The CDR3 nucleotides read TGTGCCAGCAGCTCGATCGGGACCGAATATGGCTACACCTTC. The chain has TRBV7-9 and TRBJ1-2; D perhaps matches TRBD1 (5 bases). Germline-derived CDR1 and CDR2 are SEHNR and FQNEAQ (reference sequence). V lost 4 bases to trimming and J lost 5 bases, with 14 bases between them. The CDR3 runs 14 residues. Based on the CDR3 plus reference TRBV7-9 and TRBJ1-2, the full variable domain is DTGVSQNPRHKITKRGQNVTFRCDPISEHNRLYWYRQTLGQGPEFLTYFQNEAQLEKSRLLSDRFSAERPKGSFSTLEIQRTEQGDSAMYLCASSSIGTEYGYTFGSGTRLTVV.

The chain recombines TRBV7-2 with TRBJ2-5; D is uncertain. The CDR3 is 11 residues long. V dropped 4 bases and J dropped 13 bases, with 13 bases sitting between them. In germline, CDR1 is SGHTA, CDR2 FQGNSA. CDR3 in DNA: TGTGCCAGCAGCTCGTACGGTCCCGGGTACTTC. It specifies CASSSYGPGYF.